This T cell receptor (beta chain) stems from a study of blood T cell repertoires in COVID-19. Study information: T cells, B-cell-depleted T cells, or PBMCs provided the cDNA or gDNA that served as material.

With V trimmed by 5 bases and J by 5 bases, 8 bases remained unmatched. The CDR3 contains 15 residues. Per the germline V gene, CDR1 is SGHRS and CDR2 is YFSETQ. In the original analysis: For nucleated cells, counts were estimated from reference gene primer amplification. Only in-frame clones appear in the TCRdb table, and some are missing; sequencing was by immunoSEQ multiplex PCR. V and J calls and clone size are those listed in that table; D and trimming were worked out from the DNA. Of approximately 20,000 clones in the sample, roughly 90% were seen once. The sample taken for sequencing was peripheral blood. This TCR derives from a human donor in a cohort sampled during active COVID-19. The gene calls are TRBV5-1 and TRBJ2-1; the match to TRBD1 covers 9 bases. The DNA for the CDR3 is TGCGCCAGCAGAATGGGACAGGGTAGCCACAATGAGCAGTTCTTC. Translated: CASRMGQGSHNEQFF.